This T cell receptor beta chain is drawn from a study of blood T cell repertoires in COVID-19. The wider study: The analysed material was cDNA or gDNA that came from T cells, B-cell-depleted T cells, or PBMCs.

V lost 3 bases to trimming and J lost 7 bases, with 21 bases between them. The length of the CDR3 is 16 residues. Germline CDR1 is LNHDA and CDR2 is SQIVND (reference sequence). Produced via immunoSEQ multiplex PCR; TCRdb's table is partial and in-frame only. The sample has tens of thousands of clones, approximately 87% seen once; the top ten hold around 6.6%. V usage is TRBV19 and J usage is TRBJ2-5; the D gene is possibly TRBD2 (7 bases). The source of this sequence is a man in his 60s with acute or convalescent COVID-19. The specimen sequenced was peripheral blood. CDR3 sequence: CASSMELRGGMRTQYF. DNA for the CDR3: TGTGCCAGTAGTATGGAACTTAGGGGGGGCATGCGGACCCAGTACTTC.